This entry lists 22 T cell receptor beta chains sequenced from one sample in a study of cytomegalovirus exposure and HLA in healthy donors. The PCR made use of 60 Vbeta and 13 Jbeta primers. Sequencing was performed with immunoSEQ multiplex PCR; in TCRdb, only in-frame clones are kept and a portion is missing. The sample has hundreds of thousands of clones; around 70% are singletons. Sequenced sample: PBMCs. Receptors were obtained from a man aged 40-55 years in good health and CMV-seropositive.

The J gene is TRBJ2-7, the V gene TRBV11-3, with 8 bases lining up with TRBD1. V was pared by 5 bases and J by 0 bases, with 6 bases of the junction left unmatched. Germline values: CDR1 SGHNT, CDR2 YENEEA. The length of the CDR3 is 15 residues. The CDR3 coding sequence is TGTGCCAGCAGCACCGGACAGGGACTCTCCTACGAGCAGTACTTC. Encoded protein: CASSTGQGLSYEQYF.

The rearrangement links TRBV4-1 to TRBJ1-4; D possibly corresponds to TRBD1 (5 bases). The length of the CDR3 is 15 residues. V was shortened by 0 bases and J by 8 bases, with 13 bases between the two germline ends. Germline CDR1 and CDR2: MGHRA and YSYEKL. CDR3 amino acids: CASSQDQGRREKLFF. As DNA, the CDR3 is TGCGCCAGCAGCCAAGATCAGGGCCGCAGAGAAAAACTGTTTTTT.

V gene TRBV9 combines with J gene TRBJ1-3, with D unclear. V was cut by 4 bases and J by 7 bases, with 9 bases left in between. Germline V lookup: CDR1 SGDLS, CDR2 YYNGEE. The CDR3 has 12 amino acids. DNA for the CDR3: TGTGCCAGCAGCCCTAGAGGGAACACCATATATTTT. Translated, it gives CASSPRGNTIYF.

The gene calls are TRBV7-2 and TRBJ2-7; 7 nucleotides line up with TRBD2. Germline CDR1 and CDR2: SGHTA and FQGNSA. This CDR3 spans 14 amino acids. Trimming cost V 3 bases and J 2 bases; bases outside gene matches: 4. The CDR3 DNA reads as TGTGCCAGCAGCTTGCAAGCGGGGCCCTACGAGCAGTACTTC. As protein: CASSLQAGPYEQYF.

The DNA for the CDR3 is TGCGCCAGCAGCCCCGAGACAGGAGGAAACTATGGCTACACCTTC. This translates into CASSPETGGNYGYTF. V usage is TRBV5-1 and J usage is TRBJ1-2, with D perhaps TRBD1 (6 bases). Germline V lookup: CDR1 SGHRS, CDR2 YFSETQ. This CDR3 spans 15 amino acids. Trimming cost V 4 bases and J 2 bases, with 15 bases left between them.

The chain couples TRBV7-9 to TRBJ1-1, with D perhaps TRBD1 (5 bases). The V gene's germline CDR1 is SEHNR and CDR2 FQNEAQ (reference sequence). Trimming cost V 5 bases and J 4 bases, with 14 bases left between them. The CDR3 length is 14 residues. The CDR3 DNA reads TGTGCCAGCAGCCCCGGGGGAGGGGTCACTGAAGCTTTCTTT. Its translation: CASSPGGGVTEAFF.

This chain uses TRBV5-1 with TRBJ2-5; D may be TRBD1 (6 bases). CDR1 is SGHRS, CDR2 YFSETQ, per germline. The CDR3 spans 13 residues. The V end lost 4 bases, the J end lost 2 bases, and 9 bases lay between the germline ends. The CDR3 loop is CASSRGIQETQYF. The CDR3 nucleotides are TGCGCCAGCAGCAGGGGGATTCAAGAGACCCAGTACTTC.

The table lists this clone with a few counts. This chain links TRBV29-1 with TRBJ1-2; no firm D call. CDR3 length: 12 residues. V was trimmed by 1 base and J by 2 bases, leaving 5 bases between them. The V gene's germline CDR1 is SQVTM and CDR2 ANQGSEA. The CDR3 DNA follows: TGCAGCGTTGAAGCCGGGAACTATGGCTACACCTTC. It encodes CSVEAGNYGYTF.

This chain uses TRBV10-1 with TRBJ2-6, with D maybe TRBD1 (5 bases). The CDR3 contains 15 residues. The V gene lost 5 bases and the J gene lost 2 bases, with 10 bases spanning the gap. The V gene's germline CDR1 is WNHNN and CDR2 SYGVQD (reference sequence). The CDR3 DNA reads TGCGCCAGCAGTCCAGGGTTAACTGGGGCCAACGTCCTGACTTTC. Protein product: CASSPGLTGANVLTF.

In its sample, this clone was seen a few times. The rearrangement uses TRBV6-5 and TRBJ1-2; 9 bases are shared with TRBD1. Germline V gene lookup returns CDR1 MNHEY and CDR2 SVGAGI. This CDR3 comprises 12 residues. The J segment lost 8 bases and the V segment lost 6 bases, leaving 4 bases of the junction unmatched. This chain's CDR3 is CASRTGGQGYTF. The CDR3 nucleotides read TGTGCCAGCAGGACAGGGGGACAGGGCTACACCTTC.

This chain joins TRBV14 and TRBJ1-1, with D possibly matching TRBD1 (5 bases). From germline, CDR1 is SGHDN and CDR2 FVKESK. The CDR3 runs 15 residues. Trimming stripped 3 bases from V and 1 base from J, with 12 bases between. CDR3 bases: TGTGCCAGCAGCCATCAAGCGCAGGGGAACACTGAAGCTTTCTTT. Residues: CASSHQAQGNTEAFF.

The V call is TRBV7-7, the J call TRBJ2-7, with D perhaps TRBD2 (6 bases). This CDR3 is built from 17 residues. The germline gives CDR1 SSHAT, CDR2 FNYEAQ (reference sequence). V lost 4 bases to trimming and J lost 4 bases, with 23 bases between them. This chain's CDR3 is CASSSLGRPRIGYEQYF. The CDR3 coding sequence is TGTGCCAGCAGCTCCCTGGGGAGGCCCAGAATCGGTTACGAGCAGTACTTC.

The V gene is TRBV5-1, the J gene TRBJ2-5, with D possibly TRBD2 on 5 matching bases. CDR1 is SGHRS, CDR2 YFSETQ, per germline. CDR3 size: 15 residues. Between the trimmed V and J ends, which lost 0 bases and 5 bases, there was a span of 14 bases. CDR3 bases: TGCGCCAGCAGCTTGGTTGCCGGGGTCCGGGAGACCCAGTACTTC. Its protein product is CASSLVAGVRETQYF.

The chain links TRBV5-5 to TRBJ2-2; no clear D. The V gene lost 0 bases and the J gene lost 0 bases, with 9 bases spanning the gap. The CDR3 is made up of 16 amino acids. CDR1 and CDR2 (germline): SGHKS, YYEKEE (reference sequence). CDR3 sequence (DNA): TGTGCCAGCAGCTTGGCGCTGACTTCGAACACCGGGGAGCTGTTTTTT. This translates into CASSLALTSNTGELFF.

The count of this clone is one. The V call is TRBV15, the J call TRBJ2-1, with 8 bases fitting TRBD2. The germline V gene has CDR1 LNHNV and CDR2 YYDKDF (reference sequence). This CDR3 is built from 21 residues. V shed 3 bases and J 0 bases; nucleotides not matched to a gene: 19. CDR3 residues: CATSSLPGGGPDPSSYNEQFF. For the CDR3, the DNA is TGTGCCACCAGCAGTCTCCCAGGCGGGGGGCCCGACCCGAGCTCCTACAATGAGCAGTTCTTC.

The chain joins TRBV9 to TRBJ1-4; TRBD1 is a possible D gene (6 bases). Germline V lookup: CDR1 SGDLS, CDR2 YYNGEE. V was cut by 0 bases and J by 5 bases, with 17 bases left in between. This CDR3 is built from 17 residues. The CDR3 spells CASSVEPVRGGNEKLFF. The CDR3 nucleotides read TGTGCCAGCAGCGTAGAGCCAGTCAGGGGAGGGAATGAAAAACTGTTTTTT.

This chain connects TRBV18 to TRBJ2-7, with 10 bases that match TRBD2. CDR1 is KGHSH and CDR2 is LQKENI in the germline V gene. V trimming: 6 bases; J trimming: 9 bases; junction bases outside the gene matches: 14. The CDR3 extends over 15 amino acids. The CDR3 sequence: CASSPGLAEHMGQYF. The CDR3, as DNA: TGTGCCAGCTCCCCAGGACTAGCGGAACATATGGGGCAGTACTTC.

The rearrangement joins TRBV5-4 to TRBJ1-1; TRBD1 might be the D (6 bases). V was shortened by 4 bases and J by 1 base, with 8 bases between the two germline ends. This CDR3 spans 13 amino acids. CDR1 and CDR2 from the germline V gene are SGHNT and YYREEE (reference sequence). The CDR3 spells CASSVDRNTEAFF. The CDR3 DNA sequence: TGTGCCAGCAGCGTGGACAGGAACACTGAAGCTTTCTTT.

The rearrangement links TRBV7-2 to TRBJ2-3; unclear D gene. The CDR3 has 13 residues. Germline-derived CDR1 and CDR2 are SGHTA and FQGNSA. V was shortened by 5 bases and J by 2 bases, with 8 bases between the two germline ends. This chain's CDR3 is CASSLSYTDTQYF. The CDR3 region has the DNA TGTGCCAGCAGCCTTTCCTACACAGATACGCAGTATTTT.

This chain uses TRBV6-6 with TRBJ2-5, with 9 bases lining up with TRBD1. J was trimmed by 5 bases and V by 4 bases; bases with no gene match: 5. The germline V gene has CDR1 MNHNY and CDR2 SVGAGI (reference sequence). This CDR3 has 14 residues. The CDR3 DNA sequence: TGTGCCAGCAGTTTAACAGGGGGCTGGGAGACCCAGTACTTC. This encodes CASSLTGGWETQYF.

The V call is TRBV7-2, the J call TRBJ2-7, with 8 nucleotides matching TRBD2. The CDR3 has 15 amino acids. Per the germline V gene, CDR1 is SGHTA and CDR2 is FQGNSA. The V segment lost 3 bases and the J segment 2 bases; nucleotides outside the gene matches: 6. CDR3 sequence reads: CASSFGGTRTYEQYF. CDR3 in DNA: TGTGCCAGCAGCTTTGGGGGGACTAGAACCTACGAGCAGTACTTC. The full variable domain, rest sourced from reference TRBV7-2 and TRBJ2-7, is GAGVSQSPSNKVTEKGKDVELRCDPISGHTALYWYRQSLGQGLEFLIYFQGNSAPDKSGLPSDRFSAERTGGSVSTLTIQRTQQEDSAVYLCASSFGGTRTYEQYFGPGTRLTVT.

This clone was seen just once. The chain recombines TRBV6-1 with TRBJ1-5; D gene unclear. This CDR3 spans 12 amino acids. V was clipped by 0 bases and J by 11 bases, with 8 bases between them. In germline, CDR1 is MNHNS, CDR2 SASEGT. This chain's CDR3 is CASSEAGASQHF. The DNA for the CDR3 is TGTGCCAGCAGTGAAGCCGGTGCGTCCCAGCATTTT.